Presented here are 17 T cell receptor beta chains from one specimen sequenced in a study of cytomegalovirus exposure and HLA in healthy donors. It was with 60 Vbeta and 13 Jbeta primers that the PCR ran. Sequencing was performed with immunoSEQ multiplex PCR; in TCRdb, only in-frame clones are kept and a portion is missing. The data show about 140,000 clones, around 80% seen once. Sequences were obtained from PBMCs. These receptors all stem from a man aged 40-50 years in good health and CMV-seronegative.

The V gene is TRBV19, the J gene TRBJ1-5; the match to TRBD1 covers 10 bases. V trimming: 5 bases; J trimming: 1 base; junction bases outside the gene matches: 14. CDR1 and CDR2 (germline): LNHDA, SQIVND (reference sequence). This CDR3 region has 19 residues. The CDR3 is CASSDRQGALYRSNQPQHF. CDR3 DNA sequence: TGTGCCAGTAGTGACCGACAGGGGGCGCTATATAGAAGCAATCAGCCCCAGCATTTT. Filled out from reference TRBV19 and TRBJ1-5, the complete variable domain reads DGGITQSPKYLFRKEGQNVTLSCEQNLNHDAMYWYRQDPGQGLRLIYYSQIVNDFQKGDIAEGYSVSREKKESFPLTVTSAQKNPTAFYLCASSDRQGALYRSNQPQHFGDGTRLSIL.

The rearrangement links TRBV19 to TRBJ2-3, with 7 nucleotides matching TRBD1. This CDR3 has 15 amino acids. The junction had 7 bases not matched to a gene; V was cut back by 7 bases and J by 0 bases. The germline V gene encodes CDR1 LNHDA and CDR2 SQIVND (reference sequence). CDR3 amino acids: CASTGTDPSTDTQYF. Written as DNA, the CDR3 is TGTGCCAGTACAGGGACAGATCCGAGCACAGATACGCAGTATTTT.

V is TRBV7-9 and J is TRBJ2-7, with TRBD1 matching 8 bases. CDR1 is SEHNR and CDR2 is FQNEAQ in the germline V gene (reference sequence). The CDR3 runs to 14 residues. V was pared by 5 bases and J by 3 bases, with 6 bases of the junction left unmatched. The CDR3 spells CASSLGQGIYEQYF. As DNA, the CDR3 is TGTGCCAGCAGCCTTGGACAGGGTATCTACGAGCAGTACTTC. Using reference TRBV7-9 and TRBJ2-7 for the parts outside the CDR3, the full variable domain is DTGVSQNPRHKITKRGQNVTFRCDPISEHNRLYWYRQTLGQGPEFLTYFQNEAQLEKSRLLSDRFSAERPKGSFSTLEIQRTEQGDSAMYLCASSLGQGIYEQYFGPGTRLTVT.

This chain uses TRBV7-2 with TRBJ1-5; D possibly corresponds to TRBD1 (5 bases). Germline CDR1 SGHTA, CDR2 FQGNSA. The ends were cut back, 7 bases at V and 4 bases at J, with 11 bases in the middle. The CDR3 is 13 residues long. Here the CDR3 DNA reads TGTGCCAGCAACGTCGACAGAAATCAGCCCCAGCATTTT. Its protein product is CASNVDRNQPQHF.

The chain has TRBV5-1 and TRBJ1-2; D ambiguous. CDR1 and CDR2 from the germline V gene are SGHRS and YFSETQ. The CDR3 covers 13 residues. V was pared by 1 base and J by 3 bases, with 7 bases between. In DNA form, the CDR3 reads TGCGCCAGCAGCTTGAGAGAGGACTATGGCTACACCTTC. This translates into CASSLREDYGYTF.

This clone was picked up a small number of times. V and J are TRBV5-4 and TRBJ2-7; TRBD1 matches at 10 bases. The CDR3 runs 15 residues. CDR1 is SGHNT, CDR2 YYREEE, per germline (reference sequence). Trimming took 4 bases from V and 3 from J; bases not matched to a gene: 7. This CDR3 reads CASSRGGTGDYEQYF. The DNA for the CDR3 is TGTGCCAGCAGCCGCGGGGGGACAGGGGACTACGAGCAGTACTTC.

The chain joins TRBV6-4 to TRBJ2-3; weak D call: TRBD1 (6 bases). V was cut by 3 bases and J by 2 bases, with 12 bases left in between. The CDR3 length is 15 residues. From germline, CDR1 is MRHNA and CDR2 SNTAGT. The CDR3 sequence: CASSEQGSPTDTQYF. CDR3 sequence (DNA): TGTGCCAGCAGTGAGCAGGGGAGTCCCACAGATACGCAGTATTTT.

The genes are TRBV10-3 and TRBJ1-1; perhaps TRBD1 as D (5 bases). V was trimmed by 6 bases and J by 4 bases, leaving 15 bases between them. CDR1 is ENHRY, CDR2 SYGVKD, per germline. CDR3 length: 14 residues. The CDR3 sequence is CAISPQGGITEAFF. For the CDR3, the DNA is TGTGCCATCAGCCCTCAGGGAGGAATCACTGAAGCTTTCTTT.

The chain employs TRBV11-2 and TRBJ2-1; D may be TRBD2 (5 bases). There are 15 residues in the CDR3. The germline V gene encodes CDR1 SGHAT and CDR2 FQNNGV. With 2 bases removed from V and 0 bases from J, the gap between germline ends came to 8 bases. The CDR3 here is CASSLRGDSYNEQFF. In nucleotides, the CDR3 is TGTGCCAGCAGCTTACGGGGTGACTCCTACAATGAGCAGTTCTTC.

The chain has TRBV4-3 and TRBJ1-2; D might be TRBD1 (6 bases). CDR1 is LGHNA and CDR2 is YSLEER in the germline V gene. V lost 3 bases, J lost 8 bases, and 19 bases lay in between. CDR3 length: 15 residues. CDR3 DNA: TGCGCCAGCAGCCAGTTAAAGGACAGTCGGGCCGGCTACACCTTC. Protein product: CASSQLKDSRAGYTF.

This clone was found once. The chain carries TRBV6-5 and TRBJ1-5; 9 bases map to TRBD1. CDR3 size: 16 residues. The germline V gene has CDR1 MNHEY and CDR2 SVGAGI. The junction had 7 bases not matched to a gene; V was cut back by 2 bases and J by 5 bases. CDR3 amino acids: CASSYTGQGGHQPQHF. The CDR3 DNA reads as TGTGCCAGCAGTTACACGGGACAGGGTGGGCATCAGCCCCAGCATTTT.

Comments on this clone: The conserved phenylalanine or tryptophan normally closing the CDR3 is absent here, so this likely arose from a read error. This sequence joins TRBV2 and TRBJ1-5; D may be TRBD1 (5 bases). Trimming removed 5 bases from V and 0 bases from J, with 8 bases in between. The CDR3 has 14 residues. Per the germline V gene, CDR1 is SNHLY and CDR2 is FYNNEI. CDR3 protein: CASSNRNSNQPQHC. The CDR3 DNA follows: TGTGCCAGCAGTAACAGGAATAGCAATCAGCCCCAGCATTGT.

J is TRBJ2-7 and V is TRBV5-4; D is possibly TRBD2 (6 bases). The V and J ends lost 7 bases and 1 base respectively, with 18 bases between them. Germline values: CDR1 SGHNT, CDR2 YYREEE (reference sequence). The CDR3 consists of 15 residues. The CDR3 nucleotides are TGTGCCAGCGGTCGGATAACGGGGGATTCCTACGAGCAGTACTTC. Protein product: CASGRITGDSYEQYF.

The genes are TRBV28 and TRBJ2-5, with 10 bases aligning to TRBD1. The CDR3 length is 16 residues. V gave up 1 base and J gave up 3 bases; unmatched junction bases: 5. Germline values: CDR1 MDHEN, CDR2 SYDVKM. The CDR3 loop reads CASSLSGQGSEETQYF. For the CDR3, the DNA is TGTGCCAGCAGTTTATCGGGACAGGGGTCGGAAGAGACCCAGTACTTC.

This chain joins TRBV6-5 and TRBJ2-6; D might be TRBD1 (5 bases). Germline loops: CDR1 MNHEY, CDR2 SVGAGI. The CDR3 runs to 15 residues. Trimming left V 6 bases short and J 0 bases short, with 9 bases between. The DNA of the CDR3 is TGTGCCAGCAGCTCCAGGGACTCTGGGGCCAACGTCCTGACTTTC. Translation gives CASSSRDSGANVLTF.

This clone has a handful of counts. This rearrangement joins TRBV4-3 to TRBJ1-5, with TRBD1 identical over 10 bases. V shed 4 bases, J shed 4 bases, and the junction held 4 bases outside the gene matches. CDR1 and CDR2 (germline): LGHNA, YSLEER. The CDR3 extends over 15 amino acids. CDR3 protein: CASSRDRGTNQPQHF. DNA for the CDR3: TGCGCCAGCAGCCGGGACAGGGGAACGAATCAGCCCCAGCATTTT.

The chain recombines TRBV7-2 with TRBJ1-4; D is possibly TRBD1 (6 bases). The CDR3 is 15 amino acids. The V gene lost 5 bases and the J gene lost 3 bases, with 13 bases spanning the gap. Germline V gives CDR1 SGHTA, CDR2 FQGNSA. CDR3 sequence: CASSQRQVANEKLFF. The CDR3 DNA reads TGTGCCAGCAGCCAAAGACAGGTGGCTAATGAAAAACTGTTTTTT.